This is a list of T cell receptor beta chains from one sample in a study of cytomegalovirus exposure and HLA in healthy donors. Produced via immunoSEQ multiplex PCR; TCRdb's table is partial and in-frame only. The table lists fewer than 200,000 clones, 82% of them singletons. Sequences were obtained from PBMCs. These receptors all stem from a male donor in good health and CMV-seronegative. Both conserved end residues are part of each CDR3. A D gene is named only where the DNA matches it firmly. Only part of the rows carry a size: once, few, many, or a class if the clone is expanded.

d_call	clone_size	v_call	j_call	cdr3_nt	cdr3_aa
-	few	TRBV30	TRBJ2-1	TGTGCCTCTACCCCAAGCTCCTACAATGAGCAGTTCTTC	CASTPSSYNEQFF
-	-	TRBV5-1	TRBJ2-2	TGCGCCAGCAGCCCCAATACACGGGGGAACACCGGGGAGCTGTTTTTT	CASSPNTRGNTGELFF
-	-	TRBV18	TRBJ2-7	TGTGCCAGCTCACCAGGGCCGGACGAGCAGTACTTC	CASSPGPDEQYF
TRBD2	-	TRBV5-1	TRBJ2-7	TGCGCCAGCAGCTTGTCGTTTTCCGCCACTAGCGCCGGTCAGGAGCAGTACTTC	CASSLSFSATSAGQEQYF
-	-	TRBV2	TRBJ1-3	TGTGCCAGCAGTGAACCCCAGGTCTCTGGAAACACCATATATTTT	CASSEPQVSGNTIYF
TRBD2	-	TRBV28	TRBJ2-7	TGTGCCAGCAGTTTCCTGACTAGCGGGAGGTTCCACGAGCAGTACTTC	CASSFLTSGRFHEQYF
-	-	TRBV18	TRBJ1-2	TGTGCCAGCTCACCAGCCACTGGCTATGGCTACACCTTC	CASSPATGYGYTF
-	-	TRBV5-1	TRBJ2-7	TGCGCCAGCAGCTTGGGGATCGGACAGAATCCCTACGAGCAGTACTTC	CASSLGIGQNPYEQYF
-	-	TRBV7-9	TRBJ1-5	TGTTCCAGCAGCCCAACAGGGATCCAGCCCCAGCATTTT	CSSSPTGIQPQHF
TRBD1	-	TRBV19	TRBJ1-2	TGTACCAGTAGTACACGGACAGGCCCCCGAAACTATGGCTACACCTTC	CTSSTRTGPRNYGYTF
-	-	TRBV6-5	TRBJ2-2	TGTGCTAGCAGTTACGGAGAGAACACCGGGGAGCTGTTTTTT	CASSYGENTGELFF
TRBD1	-	TRBV5-5	TRBJ2-3	TGTGCCAGCAGCACAATACCGGGACAGTTAACCTATAGCACAGATACGCAGTATTTT	CASSTIPGQLTYSTDTQYF
-	-	TRBV7-2	TRBJ1-2	TGTGCCAGCAGCTTAGGAGGGGGAAACTATGGCTACACCTTC	CASSLGGGNYGYTF
-	-	TRBV4-3	TRBJ2-3	TGCGCCAGCAGCCAACCCGGCACAGATACGCAGTATTTT	CASSQPGTDTQYF
-	-	TRBV6-6	TRBJ2-4	TGTGCCAGCAGCGGACAGTCCTCCAAAAACATTCAGTACTTC	CASSGQSSKNIQYF
-	few	TRBV18	TRBJ2-7	TGTGCCAGCTCACCTGGAGCAGGGATCTACGAGCAGTACTTC	CASSPGAGIYEQYF
-	-	TRBV9	TRBJ2-6	TGTGCCAGCAGCGTAGAGGGGGTCGGGGCCAACGTCCTGACTTTC	CASSVEGVGANVLTF
TRBD1	few	TRBV5-1	TRBJ1-2	TGCGCCAGCAGCTTGCGGCAGGGGGCCGATGGCTACACCTTC	CASSLRQGADGYTF
-	-	TRBV27	TRBJ1-5	TGTGCCAGCAAAAAGGGGGAGATTAATCAGCCCCAGCATTTT	CASKKGEINQPQHF
-	few	TRBV27	TRBJ1-2	TGTGCCAGCAGTTTCTTACAGGGCTATGGCTACACCTTC	CASSFLQGYGYTF
-	-	TRBV4-3	TRBJ1-1	TGCGCCAGCAGACCTGATACAAGGAACACTGAAGCTTTCTTT	CASRPDTRNTEAFF
-	-	TRBV19	TRBJ2-1	TGTGCCAGTAGACCGAGCGCTAGCGCTCCCTCCTGGGGAACTTACAATGAGCAGTTCTTC	CASRPSASAPSWGTYNEQFF
-	-	TRBV5-4	TRBJ2-2	TGTGCCAGCAGCTCACGGTATTCCGGGGAGCTGTTTTTT	CASSSRYSGELFF
TRBD1	-	TRBV7-8	TRBJ2-3	TGTGCCAGCAGCCCTAGGGACAGGGCGGGAGATACGCAGTATTTT	CASSPRDRAGDTQYF
TRBD1	-	TRBV19	TRBJ2-3	TGTGCCAGTAGTATAATTTGGGGACAGGGTAAAGATACGCAGTATTTT	CASSIIWGQGKDTQYF
-	-	TRBV4-3	TRBJ2-7	TGCGCCAGCAGCGGCAGTTTAAGCTCCTACGAGCAGTACTTC	CASSGSLSSYEQYF
TRBD1	-	TRBV6-5	TRBJ1-2	TGTGCCAGCAGCAGGAAACGACAGGGGGGATTCGGCTACACCTTC	CASSRKRQGGFGYTF
-	-	TRBV11-1	TRBJ1-5	TGTGCCAGCAGCTTAGCTAGGGACTATAGCAATCAGCCCCAGCATTTT	CASSLARDYSNQPQHF
-	-	TRBV18	TRBJ2-3	TGTGCCAGCTCACCACAACAGGGTGGGCCCACAGATACGCAGTATTTT	CASSPQQGGPTDTQYF
TRBD1	few	TRBV18	TRBJ2-7	TGTGCCAGCTCACCAGGACAGGGTGGCTCCTACGAGCAGTACTTC	CASSPGQGGSYEQYF
-	-	TRBV9	TRBJ2-3	TGTGCCAGCAGCGAAGCCCAGCGGTCATCGGTTACGCAGTATTTT	CASSEAQRSSVTQYF
-	-	TRBV6-5	TRBJ2-7	TGTGCCAGCCTTGGCGGGCCTTACGAGCAGTACTTC	CASLGGPYEQYF
-	-	TRBV23-1	TRBJ2-7	TGCGCCAGCAGTCAATCGGGCCACGAGCAGTACTTC	CASSQSGHEQYF
TRBD1	-	TRBV7-8	TRBJ1-2	TGTGCCAGCAGCTTAGGAAGGACAGGGGCGGTTGGCTACACCTTC	CASSLGRTGAVGYTF
-	-	TRBV2	TRBJ1-1	TGTGCCGCCGGGCGATCCCCGGGGTGGGGTACTGAAGCTTTCTTT	CAAGRSPGWGTEAFF
TRBD1	-	TRBV28	TRBJ1-2	TGTGCCAGCAGGACCCCAGGACAGGGTACTGGAGGCTACACCTTC	CASRTPGQGTGGYTF
TRBD2	-	TRBV2	TRBJ2-7	TGTGCCAGCGGGGGGGGGTACCTGGGTGAGCAGTACTTC	CASGGGYLGEQYF
-	-	TRBV6-1	TRBJ1-2	TGTGCCAGCAGTCAGGGAACCTATGGCTACACCTTC	CASSQGTYGYTF
-	-	TRBV10-3	TRBJ2-6	TGTGCCATCAGACAGGGCCTCTCTGGGGCCAACGTCCTGACTTTC	CAIRQGLSGANVLTF
-	-	TRBV5-4	TRBJ2-7	TGTGCCAGCAGCTTCTTGGACATACGCTCCTACGAGCAGTACTTC	CASSFLDIRSYEQYF
-	-	TRBV19	TRBJ1-2	TGTGCCAGTAGTTTCGGGACACATACTAACTATGGCTACACCTTC	CASSFGTHTNYGYTF
TRBD1	-	TRBV28	TRBJ1-1	TGTGCCAGCAGTTCCAACAGGGGTAGCACTGAAGCTTTCTTT	CASSSNRGSTEAFF